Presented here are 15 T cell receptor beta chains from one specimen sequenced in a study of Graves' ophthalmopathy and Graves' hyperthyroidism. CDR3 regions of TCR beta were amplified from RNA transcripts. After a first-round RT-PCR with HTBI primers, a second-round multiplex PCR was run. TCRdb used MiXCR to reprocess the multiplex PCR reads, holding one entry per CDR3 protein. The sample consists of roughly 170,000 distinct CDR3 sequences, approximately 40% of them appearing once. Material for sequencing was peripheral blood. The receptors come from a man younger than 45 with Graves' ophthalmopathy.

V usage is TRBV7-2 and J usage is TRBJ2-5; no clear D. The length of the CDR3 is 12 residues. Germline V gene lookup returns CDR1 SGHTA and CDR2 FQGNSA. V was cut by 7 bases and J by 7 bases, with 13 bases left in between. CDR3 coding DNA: TGTGCCAGCAACTTTCCCCCAGGGACCCAGTACTTC. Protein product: CASNFPPGTQYF. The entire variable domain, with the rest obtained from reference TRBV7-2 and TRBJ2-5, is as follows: GAGVSQSPSNKVTEKGKDVELRCDPISGHTALYWYRQSLGQGLEFLIYFQGNSAPDKSGLPSDRFSAERTGGSVSTLTIQRTQQEDSAVYLCASNFPPGTQYFGPGTRLLVL.

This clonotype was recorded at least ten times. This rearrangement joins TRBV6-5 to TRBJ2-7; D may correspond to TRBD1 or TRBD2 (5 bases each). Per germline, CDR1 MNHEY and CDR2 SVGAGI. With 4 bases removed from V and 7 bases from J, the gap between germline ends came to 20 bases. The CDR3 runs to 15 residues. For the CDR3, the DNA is TGTGCCAGCAGTTCGGGACGGTTGGGCGCGCTAGAGCAGTACTTC. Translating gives CASSSGRLGALEQYF.

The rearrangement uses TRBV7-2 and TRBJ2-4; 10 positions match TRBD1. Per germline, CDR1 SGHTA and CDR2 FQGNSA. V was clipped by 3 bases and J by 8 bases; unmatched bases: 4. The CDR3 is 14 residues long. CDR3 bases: TGTGCCAGCAGCTTCGACAGGGGGCCGGACATTCAGTACTTC. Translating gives CASSFDRGPDIQYF.

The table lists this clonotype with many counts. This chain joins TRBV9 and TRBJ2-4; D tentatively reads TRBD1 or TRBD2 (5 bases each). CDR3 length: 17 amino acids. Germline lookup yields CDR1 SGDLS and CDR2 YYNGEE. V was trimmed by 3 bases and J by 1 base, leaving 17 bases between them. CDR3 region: CASSASWGSSAKNIQYF. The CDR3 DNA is TGTGCCAGCAGCGCATCCTGGGGGTCCTCGGCCAAAAACATTCAGTACTTC. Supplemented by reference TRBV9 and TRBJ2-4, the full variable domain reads DSGVTQTPKHLITATGQRVTLRCSPRSGDLSVYWYQQSLDQGLQFLIQYYNGEERAKGNILERFSAQQFPDLHSELNLSSLELGDSALYFCASSASWGSSAKNIQYFGAGTRLSVL.

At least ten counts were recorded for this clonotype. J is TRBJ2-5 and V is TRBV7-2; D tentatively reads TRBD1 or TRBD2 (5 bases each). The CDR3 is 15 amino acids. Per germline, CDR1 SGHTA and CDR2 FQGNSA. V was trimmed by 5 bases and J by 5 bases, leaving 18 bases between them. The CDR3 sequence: CASSQNPAGTETQYF. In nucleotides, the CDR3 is TGTGCCAGCAGCCAAAACCCCGCAGGGACGGAGACCCAGTACTTC.

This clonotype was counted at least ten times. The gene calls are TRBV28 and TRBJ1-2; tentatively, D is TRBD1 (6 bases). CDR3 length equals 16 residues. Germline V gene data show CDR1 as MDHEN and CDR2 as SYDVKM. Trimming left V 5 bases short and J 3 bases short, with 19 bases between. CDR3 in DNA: TGTGCCAGCAGTCGCTTCCGGGCAGGGGAGGACTATGGCTACACCTTC. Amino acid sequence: CASSRFRAGEDYGYTF.

In DNA, the CDR3 is TGTGCCAGCAGTTGGGGGGCTGATCAGCCCCAGCATTTT. It yields the protein CASSWGADQPQHF. The chain links TRBV6-2 or TRBV6-3 to TRBJ1-5; TRBD1 might be the D (6 bases). The CDR3 loop spans 13 amino acids. V was trimmed by 4 bases and J by 5 bases, leaving 9 bases between them. CDR1 and CDR2 from the germline V gene are MNHEY and SVGEGT.

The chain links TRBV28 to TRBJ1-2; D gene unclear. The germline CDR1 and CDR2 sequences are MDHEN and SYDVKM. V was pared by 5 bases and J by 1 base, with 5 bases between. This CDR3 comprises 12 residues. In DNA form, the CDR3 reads TGTGCCAGCAGTCTAAATAACTATGGCTACACCTTC. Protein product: CASSLNNYGYTF.

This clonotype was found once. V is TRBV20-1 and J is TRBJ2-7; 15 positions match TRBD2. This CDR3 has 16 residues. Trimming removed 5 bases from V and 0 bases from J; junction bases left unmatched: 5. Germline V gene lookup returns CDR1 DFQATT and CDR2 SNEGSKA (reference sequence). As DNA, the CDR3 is TGCAGTGCTTCCCGGACTAGCGGGAGGGCCTCCTACGAGCAGTACTTC. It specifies CSASRTSGRASYEQYF.

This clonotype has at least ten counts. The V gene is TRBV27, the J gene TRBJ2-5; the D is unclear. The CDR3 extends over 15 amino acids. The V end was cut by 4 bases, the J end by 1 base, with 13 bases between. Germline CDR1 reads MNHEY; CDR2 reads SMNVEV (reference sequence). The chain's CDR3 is CASSSGLGAQETQYF. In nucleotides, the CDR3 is TGTGCCAGCAGTTCAGGCCTAGGTGCCCAAGAGACCCAGTACTTC.

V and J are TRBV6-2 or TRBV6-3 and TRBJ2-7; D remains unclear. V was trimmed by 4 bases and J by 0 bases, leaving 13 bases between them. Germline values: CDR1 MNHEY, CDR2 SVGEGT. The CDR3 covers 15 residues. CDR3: CASSFSQSSSYEQYF. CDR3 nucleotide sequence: TGTGCCAGCAGTTTCTCCCAGTCTAGCTCCTACGAGCAGTACTTC.

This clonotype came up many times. This CDR3 reads CASQGQNSYEQYF. In nucleotides, the CDR3 is TGTGCCTCACAGGGGCAGAACTCCTACGAGCAGTACTTC. V gene TRBV28 combines with J gene TRBJ2-7; TRBD1 matches 7 bases. The CDR3 is 13 amino acids. Germline V CDR1 and CDR2: MDHEN, SYDVKM. V was pared by 11 bases and J by 0 bases, with 7 bases of the junction left unmatched.

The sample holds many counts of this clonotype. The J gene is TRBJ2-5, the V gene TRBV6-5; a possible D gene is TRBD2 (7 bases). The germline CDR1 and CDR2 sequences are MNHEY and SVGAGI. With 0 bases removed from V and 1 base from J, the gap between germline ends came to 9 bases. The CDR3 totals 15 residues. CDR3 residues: CASSYSGGLQETQYF. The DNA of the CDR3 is TGTGCCAGCAGTTACTCGGGGGGGCTCCAAGAGACCCAGTACTTC.

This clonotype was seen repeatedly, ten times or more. The CDR3 DNA reads as TGTGCCATCAGCGAGCGGGGGACTGAAGCTTTCTTT. Protein product: CAISERGTEAFF. The rearrangement links TRBV10-3 to TRBJ1-1, with a tentative D call TRBD1 (5 bases). This CDR3 is built from 12 residues. The germline V gene encodes CDR1 ENHRY and CDR2 SYGVKD. The germline V and J ends were trimmed by 6 bases and 5 bases, with 10 bases remaining between them.

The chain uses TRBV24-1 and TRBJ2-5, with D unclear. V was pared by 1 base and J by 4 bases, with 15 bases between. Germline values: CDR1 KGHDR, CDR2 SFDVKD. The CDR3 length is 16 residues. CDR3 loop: CATSDFNDPRGETQYF. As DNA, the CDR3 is TGTGCCACCAGTGATTTTAACGATCCGAGAGGAGAGACCCAGTACTTC.